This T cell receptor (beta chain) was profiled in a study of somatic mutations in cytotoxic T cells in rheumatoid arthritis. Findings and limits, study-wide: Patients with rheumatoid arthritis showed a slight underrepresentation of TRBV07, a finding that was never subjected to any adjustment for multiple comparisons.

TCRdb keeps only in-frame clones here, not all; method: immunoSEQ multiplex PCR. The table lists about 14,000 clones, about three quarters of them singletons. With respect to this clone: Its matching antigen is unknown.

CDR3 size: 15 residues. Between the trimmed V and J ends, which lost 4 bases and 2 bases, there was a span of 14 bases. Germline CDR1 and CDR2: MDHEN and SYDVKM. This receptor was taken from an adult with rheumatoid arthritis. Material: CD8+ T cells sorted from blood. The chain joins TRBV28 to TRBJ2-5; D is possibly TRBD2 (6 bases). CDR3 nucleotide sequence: TGTGCCAGCAGTTCAAACCTCGGGACTCAAGAGACCCAGTACTTC. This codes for CASSSNLGTQETQYF. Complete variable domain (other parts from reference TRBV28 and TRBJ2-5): DVKVTQSSRYLVKRTGEKVFLECVQDMDHENMFWYRQDPGLGLRLIYFSYDVKMKEKGDIPEGYSVSREKKERFSLILESASTNQTSMYLCASSSNLGTQETQYFGPGTRLLVL.